The T cell receptor (beta chain) described here comes from a study of shared clonotypes between healthy human individuals (dated by TCRdb to 2020 to 2021). General notes on the study: Two women and a few men aged 18 to 49 years were included in the cohort. For each donor, CD4 naive and CD4 memory were each run on three plates, CD8 naive on two plates, and CD8 memory on one plate. To estimate repertoire size and how much clonotypes are shared between individuals, the study performed deep sequencing of blood TCR repertoires from a handful of healthy adults. Libraries were prepared and TCR repertoires were sequenced by different laboratories using diverse techniques, in order to increase sequencing depth and limit assay-specific biases. Between about 0.9 and 9 billion PBMCs per donor were obtained by leukapheresis. Results and caveats for the whole study, not just this receptor: Clonotypes shared by all four sorted-subset donors showed higher generation probabilities than non-shared clonotypes. About 4.5% of naive CD4, around 4% of naive CD8, approximately 2% of memory CD4, and about 0.4% of memory CD8 clonotypes were shared across a few donors. Pairwise subsampling led to the expectation that sequencing depth would affect the degree of clonotype sharing among donors. Naive subsets generally had larger estimated clonotype richness than memory subsets did. Rarefaction of sorted-subset datasets indicated incomplete sequencing despite the large sequencing depth. The small number of donors limited the genetic and exposure-history diversity represented. Only blood was sampled, and tissue TCR repertoires likely differ from those in blood.

Using the deep immunoSEQ assay, multiplex PCR amplified TCR CDR3 regions from genomic DNA. For each cell subset, the extracted genomic DNA was distributed evenly across all wells of several immunoSEQ 96-well plates, and each plate served as one replicate. Each replicate PCR for sorted subsets received about 180 ng genomic DNA, equal to roughly 30,000 T cell genomes. The purified libraries were quantified using a Qubit 3.0 fluorometer, sized with a Bioanalyzer 2100, and then quantified again using the KAPA Library Quantification kit. Every immunoSEQ 96-well plate was sequenced on a separate single-read 150-cycle Illumina NextSeq 550 flow cell. From the authors' description of their analysis: The immunoSEQ output contained only junctional sequences without quality scores, so filtering could not match that applied to full-length reads. To assign V/J genes and CDR3, sequences were annotated against IMGT germline references using PyIR, a Python wrapper for IgBLAST v1.9. Reads with weak V/J assignments (E-value above 1e-6), missing CDR3, stop codons, out-of-frame junctions, or ambiguous translated residues were removed. V3J clonotypes were defined by identical inferred V gene, J gene, and CDR3 amino acid sequence. Percentage overlap between repertoires was computed as shared unique clonotypes divided by the size of the smaller repertoire. Three approaches were used to assess repertoire richness: RTK rarefaction, the Chao1 estimator, and Recon v2.1 estimates of unobserved clonotypes. For all TCRbeta clonotypes obtained by the gDNA method from a few donors, generation probabilities were computed with OLGA. The source is immuneACCESS, and TCRdb retained only in-frame sequences with V and J called. Part of the clones is not carried over; for the studies checked, unresolved V genes explain less than half of this, and the remainder is unexplained. That table supplies the V and J calls and clone size; D and trimming were determined from the DNA. For this sample the table gives 2 million to 2.5 million clones, of which approximately 96% were detected only once. Over 0.1% of the sample is held by the ten biggest clonotypes.

From cysteine to phenylalanine, the CDR3 is 15 amino acids long. Only the CDR3 portion is preserved as DNA: 45 bases, with reading frame beginning at the first base. Trimming accounts for 4 bases at V and 4 bases at J, while the number of junction bases matched to no gene is 7. Healthy HIV-negative adults with no recently reported acute infections or vaccinations were included as donors. Every donor was a Caucasian adult living in Nashville, Tennessee, USA. CD4+ T cells were enriched through magnetic negative selection, after which naive cells were positively selected on CD45RA and the remaining negative fraction served as the memory subset. Blood was obtained by leukapheresis, after which PBMCs were separated by Ficoll-Histopaque density gradient centrifugation and cryopreserved in liquid nitrogen vapor phase. Analytical flow cytometry was used to check the purity and quantity of each magnetically sorted T cell population. Each sorted fraction had its genomic DNA isolated and then quantified by UV absorbance on a Nanodrop 2000c.

Remarks on this clone: Its antigen target is currently unknown. No per-base quality is available; no much larger clone lies one base away.

The sequence was collected from a man between 18 and 35 years old in good health. The sequenced sample was naive CD4+ T cells sorted from blood. The sample's cell subset or site label, decoded: CD45RA+ positively selected. The chain links TRBV23-1 with TRBJ2-7; 10 junctional bases match TRBD2. TRBV23-1 is reported as an ORF; its role is uncertain. The CDR3 has the sequence CASSPHSGRMYEQYF. The DNA sequence reads TGCGCCAGCAGTCCACATAGCGGGAGGATGTACGAGCAGTACTTC.